This record concerns one TCR beta chain sequence. Its target is not known. The entry originates in a study of cytomegalovirus exposure and HLA in healthy donors. As for the study in general: From about 200 million T cells, an earlier analysis saw approximately 110 million unique TCR beta sequences. Findings of the study overall: Analyses of presence/absence relied on an assumption of roughly uniform sequencing depth across donors. Differences between HLA loci emerged in a later analysis of TCR association rates, with DRB1 most and HLA-C fewest. Diagnosis of cytomegalovirus status made by the classifier reportedly showed high specificity and sensitivity.

Per germline, CDR1 SGHNT and CDR2 YYREEE (reference sequence). V lost 3 bases, J lost 2 bases, and 14 bases lay in between. The CDR3 loop spans 15 amino acids. The study ran its PCR with 60 Vbeta and 13 Jbeta primers. Some clones are missing from TCRdb's copy, which holds only in-frame ones; the method was immunoSEQ multiplex PCR. The table shows 75,000 to 90,000 clones, with roughly a tenth occurring only once. Sequencing input: PBMCs. This TCR derives from a man aged 55 to 70 in good health and CMV-seropositive. J is TRBJ2-5 and V is TRBV5-4, with D possibly being TRBD2 (6 bases). Written as DNA, the CDR3 is TGTGCCAGCAGCTGGGGCACCGGGGGACAAGAGACCCAGTACTTC. This codes for CASSWGTGGQETQYF.